This T cell receptor (beta chain) stems from a study of blood T cell repertoires in COVID-19. Study-wide background: PBMCs, B-cell-depleted T cells, or T cells were the source of the cDNA or gDNA that made up the material.

All enrollees were roughly 18 to 89 years old and from about 24 US areas. Recovered status applied to Cohort 3 donors who had two consecutive negative PCRs. It also applied to those with clearance or with symptom resolution. The authors' processing: Reference gene primer amplification yielded estimated nucleated cell counts. Data came from immunoSEQ multiplex PCR; TCRdb stores just in-frame clones and leaves some out. The V and J calls and clone size are taken from that table; D and trimming were inferred from the DNA. The table includes 140,000 to 150,000 clones, about nine tenths detected once. The CDR3 loop spans 18 amino acids. Trimming took 7 bases from V and 2 from J; bases not matched to a gene: 8. Germline values: CDR1 SGHKS, CDR2 YYEKEE (reference sequence).

V usage is TRBV5-5 and J usage is TRBJ2-6, with 14 bases identical to TRBD2. Sequencing input: PBMCs or T cells enriched from blood (not recorded which). The source is a man between 60 and 75 years old who had recovered from COVID-19. CDR3 amino acids: CASVPGLAGVPGANVLTF. The CDR3, as DNA: TGTGCCAGCGTACCGGGACTAGCGGGAGTCCCTGGGGCCAACGTCCTGACTTTC.